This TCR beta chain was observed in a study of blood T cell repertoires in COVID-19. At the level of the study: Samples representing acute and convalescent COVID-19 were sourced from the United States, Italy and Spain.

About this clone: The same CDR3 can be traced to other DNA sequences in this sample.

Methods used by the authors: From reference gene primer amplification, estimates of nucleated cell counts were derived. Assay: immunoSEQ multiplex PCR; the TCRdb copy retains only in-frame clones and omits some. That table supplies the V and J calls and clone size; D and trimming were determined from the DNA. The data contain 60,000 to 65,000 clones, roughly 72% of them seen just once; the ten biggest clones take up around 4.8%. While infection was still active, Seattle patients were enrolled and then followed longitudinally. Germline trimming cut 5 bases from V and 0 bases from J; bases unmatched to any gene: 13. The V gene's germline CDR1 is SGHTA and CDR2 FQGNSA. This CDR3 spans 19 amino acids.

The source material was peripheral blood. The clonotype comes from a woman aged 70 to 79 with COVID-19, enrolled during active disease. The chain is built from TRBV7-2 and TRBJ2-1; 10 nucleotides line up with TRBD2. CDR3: CASSHSTRLAGSSYNEQFF. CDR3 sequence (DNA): TGTGCCAGCAGCCATTCTACTAGACTAGCGGGCAGCTCCTACAATGAGCAGTTCTTC.